This record looks at one T cell receptor (beta chain) sequence and its context. Its specificity is not known. One junction end does not reproduce the germline sequence, and a read error may be involved. The CDR3 length is 14 residues. Germline CDR1 SSHAT, CDR2 FNYEAQ (reference sequence). Each patient relapsed following autologous stem cell transplantation, and prior brentuximab vedotin exposure differed. The patients, who had relapsed/refractory classical Hodgkin lymphoma, achieved best responses of complete response, partial response or progressive disease. Sequencing was performed with immunoSEQ multiplex PCR; in TCRdb, only in-frame clones are kept and a portion is missing. Among over 25,000 clones listed, 60% to 85% were seen once. The sample originates from a study of PD-1 blockade in classical Hodgkin lymphoma. Findings and limits, study-wide: Repertoire differences lack defined causes, possibly disease activity or prior therapy. Newly diagnosed patients were reported to exhibit reduced baseline TCR diversity relative to healthy donors. The diversity seen at baseline in complete responders resembled that of newly diagnosed patients.

The V call is TRBV7-7, the J call TRBJ2-1; possibly TRBD1 or TRBD2 for D (5 bases each). Material: peripheral blood mononuclear cells (PBMCs), obtained before the second cycle of nivolumab. This clonotype was sampled from a human donor with classical Hodgkin lymphoma. CDR3 sequence: CASSLDGGANEQFF. The CDR3 DNA reads as TGTGCTAGCAGCTTAGATGGGGGAGCGAATGAGCAGTTCTTC.